The rows below give T cell receptor beta chains drawn from one sample of a study of shared clonotypes between healthy human individuals. The data were produced by immunoSEQ multiplex PCR, yet TCRdb's version contains in-frame clones alone and is incomplete. Counted here are roughly 640,000 clones, around two thirds occurring once; the ten biggest clones make up approximately 1.6%. The specimen sequenced was memory CD4+ T cells sorted from blood. Source of these receptors: a woman in her 30s in good health. Both conserved end residues are part of each CDR3. D genes are given only for firm matches. The size field is filled for only some rows; it gives once, few, many or a size class.

once	TRBV9	TRBJ2-1	15	TRBD2	CASSVTSGSLQEQFF	TGTGCCAGCAGCGTGACTAGCGGGAGTCTACAGGAGCAGTTCTTC
few	TRBV4-1	TRBJ2-3	18	TRBD2	CASSRGLAGTPSTDTQYF	TGCGCCAGCAGCCGAGGACTAGCGGGTACGCCTAGCACAGATACGCAGTATTTT
-	TRBV7-9	TRBJ2-2	18	TRBD1	CASSAPPGQGAGTGELFF	TGTGCCAGCAGCGCCCCCCCGGGACAGGGGGCGGGCACCGGGGAGCTGTTTTTT
-	TRBV4-2	TRBJ2-7	15	TRBD2	CASSQGLAGDYEQYF	TGTGCCAGCAGCCAAGGCCTAGCGGGAGACTACGAGCAGTACTTC
-	TRBV20-1	TRBJ2-3	10	-	CSLGQDTQYF	TGCAGTTTGGGCCAGGATACGCAGTATTTT
-	TRBV18	TRBJ2-3	17	TRBD2	CASSPMTSGISTDTQYF	TGTGCCAGCTCACCAATGACTAGCGGGATTAGTACAGATACGCAGTATTTT
-	TRBV6-6	TRBJ2-2	13	-	CATSGHTTGELFF	TGTGCCACCTCTGGACACACCACCGGGGAGCTGTTTTTT
-	TRBV6-1	TRBJ2-3	13	-	CASRLRLTDTQYF	TGTGCCAGCAGACTCCGCCTGACAGATACGCAGTATTTT
medium-sized	TRBV28	TRBJ1-1	12	-	CASSASNTEAFF	TGTGCCAGCAGTGCTTCGAACACTGAAGCTTTCTTT
-	TRBV5-4	TRBJ1-2	15	-	CASSPTVTTDYGYTF	TGTGCCAGCAGCCCGACAGTAACTACGGACTATGGCTACACCTTC
-	TRBV11-2	TRBJ2-2	15	TRBD1	CASRLGTGNTGELFF	TGTGCCAGCAGACTGGGGACAGGGAACACCGGGGAGCTGTTTTTT
-	TRBV11-2	TRBJ1-5	14	TRBD1	CASSLFTGGEPQHF	TGTGCCAGCAGCTTATTTACAGGGGGGGAGCCCCAGCATTTT
-	TRBV5-6	TRBJ1-1	18	-	CASSLGVGSRGRNTEAFF	TGTGCCAGCAGCTTGGGTGTAGGGAGCAGGGGTCGGAACACTGAAGCTTTCTTT
-	TRBV4-2	TRBJ2-1	17	TRBD2	CASSQDLRTSGTNEQFF	TGTGCCAGCAGCCAAGATCTAAGGACTAGCGGGACTAATGAGCAGTTCTTC
-	TRBV5-4	TRBJ2-1	12	-	CASSLVGGEQFF	TGTGCCAGCAGCTTGGTTGGGGGCGAGCAGTTCTTC
-	TRBV7-2	TRBJ2-7	15	-	CASSPQAGISYEQYF	TGTGCCAGCAGCCCTCAGGCGGGAATATCCTACGAGCAGTACTTC
-	TRBV2	TRBJ1-4	13	-	CASRSRANEKLFF	TGTGCCAGCCGTAGTCGGGCGAATGAAAAACTGTTTTTT
many	TRBV9	TRBJ1-3	15	-	CASSVAGMPGNTIYF	TGTGCCAGCAGCGTAGCGGGTATGCCTGGAAACACCATATATTTT
-	TRBV27	TRBJ2-7	16	-	CASSLNGRGLPYEQYF	TGTGCCAGCAGTTTAAATGGTCGGGGCTTGCCCTACGAGCAGTACTTC
-	TRBV7-2	TRBJ2-7	16	-	CASSLGPPGLSYEQYF	TGTGCCAGCAGCTTAGGCCCTCCGGGCCTCTCCTACGAGCAGTACTTC
-	TRBV6-6	TRBJ2-1	12	-	CASSTLSYEQFF	TGTGCCAGCAGCACACTAAGCTATGAGCAGTTCTTC
-	TRBV6-5	TRBJ2-1	14	TRBD1	CASSYSDRGNEQFF	TGTGCCAGCAGTTACTCCGACAGGGGTAATGAGCAGTTCTTC
few	TRBV25-1	TRBJ2-7	15	-	CASSTEDSPNYEQYF	TGTGCCAGCAGTACAGAGGACAGTCCCAACTACGAGCAGTACTTC
-	TRBV11-3	TRBJ2-1	13	TRBD2	CASSVLAGGEQFF	TGTGCCAGCAGTGTCCTAGCGGGAGGTGAGCAGTTCTTC
-	TRBV5-1	TRBJ2-5	15	TRBD2	CASSGGGQRQETQYF	TGCGCCAGCAGCGGCGGGGGGCAGCGCCAAGAGACCCAGTACTTC
few	TRBV2	TRBJ2-1	13	-	CASSVQGFNEQFF	TGTGCCAGCAGTGTTCAGGGCTTCAATGAGCAGTTCTTC
-	TRBV5-6	TRBJ1-1	13	-	CASSYRENTEAFF	TGTGCCAGCAGCTACCGGGAGAACACTGAAGCTTTCTTT
-	TRBV5-1	TRBJ1-4	14	-	CASSLGIPNEKLFF	TGCGCCAGCAGCTTGGGAATCCCTAATGAAAAACTGTTTTTT
-	TRBV6-1	TRBJ1-5	13	-	CASSRDGNQPQHF	TGTGCCAGCAGCCGGGACGGGAATCAGCCCCAGCATTTT